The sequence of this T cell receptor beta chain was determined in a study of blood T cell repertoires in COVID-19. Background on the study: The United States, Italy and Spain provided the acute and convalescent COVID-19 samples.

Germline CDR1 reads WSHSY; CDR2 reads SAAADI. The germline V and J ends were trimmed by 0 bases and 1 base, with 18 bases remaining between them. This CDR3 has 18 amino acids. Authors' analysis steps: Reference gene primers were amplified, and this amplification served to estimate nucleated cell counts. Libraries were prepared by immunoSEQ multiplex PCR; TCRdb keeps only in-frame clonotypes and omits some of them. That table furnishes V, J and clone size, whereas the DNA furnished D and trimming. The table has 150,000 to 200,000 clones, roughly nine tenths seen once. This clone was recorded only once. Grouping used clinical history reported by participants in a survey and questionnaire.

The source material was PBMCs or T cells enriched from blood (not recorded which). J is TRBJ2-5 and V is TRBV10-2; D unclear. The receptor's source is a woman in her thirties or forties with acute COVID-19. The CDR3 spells CASSESYLTVHPQETQYF. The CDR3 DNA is TGCGCCAGCAGTGAGTCGTACTTGACTGTCCACCCCCAAGAGACCCAGTACTTC.